Each of the 15 T cell receptor beta chains below was sequenced from the same sample in a study of blood T cell repertoires in COVID-19. The method was immunoSEQ multiplex PCR; TCRdb's version includes in-frame clones alone and lacks a portion of them. This sample has 180,000 or so clones; about 88% occur once, and the top ten carry less than 3.5%. Input material: peripheral blood. Every receptor here comes from a woman aged 25 to 39 with active or convalescent COVID-19.

This clone showed up just a few times. The V and J genes are TRBV7-6 and TRBJ1-4; 7 positions agree with TRBD1. V lost 5 bases and J lost 1; bases outside the gene matches: 7. This CDR3 region has 16 residues. Germline V gives CDR1 SGHVS, CDR2 FNYEAQ. The CDR3 is CASSTETGRTNEKLFF. The CDR3 DNA is TGTGCCAGCAGCACCGAGACAGGGAGAACTAATGAAAAACTGTTTTTT.

The chain joins TRBV28 to TRBJ1-1; tentatively, D is TRBD1 (6 bases). Trimming stripped 5 bases from V and 4 bases from J, with 14 bases between. This CDR3 spans 14 amino acids. CDR1 is MDHEN, CDR2 SYDVKM, per germline. Here the CDR3 reads CASSLPRGGTEAFF. Written as DNA, the CDR3 is TGTGCCAGCAGTCTCCCCAGGGGTGGCACTGAAGCTTTCTTT.

V usage is TRBV5-1 and J usage is TRBJ1-4, with D perhaps TRBD1 (5 bases). Germline CDR1 and CDR2: SGHRS and YFSETQ. The V gene lost 3 bases and the J gene lost 4 bases, with 13 bases spanning the gap. The CDR3 is 15 amino acids. CDR3 loop: CASSSMTDNNEKLFF. The CDR3 DNA is TGCGCCAGCAGCTCCATGACAGATAATAATGAAAAACTGTTTTTT.

V is TRBV28 and J is TRBJ1-6; D unresolved. The CDR3 is made up of 12 amino acids. V lost 5 bases to trimming and J lost 14 bases, with 13 bases between them. Germline V gene data show CDR1 as MDHEN and CDR2 as SYDVKM. CDR3 sequence (DNA): TGTGCCAGCAGTACGCGATCCTTTTCCCTCCACTTT. It translates to CASSTRSFSLHF.

The chain links TRBV11-2 to TRBJ2-1; 7 bases fit TRBD1. Looked up from germline, CDR1 is SGHAT and CDR2 is FQNNGV. The CDR3 consists of 15 residues. With V trimmed by 3 bases and J by 10 bases, 12 bases remained unmatched. The DNA of the CDR3 is TGTGCCAGCAGCTTTTACCGCAAATCAGGGGGAGAGCAGTTCTTC. Amino acids: CASSFYRKSGGEQFF.

In this sample, this clone turned up a few times. This CDR3 reads CASSPWEGDGYTF. In DNA, the CDR3 is TGCGCCAGCAGTCCCTGGGAGGGGGACGGCTACACCTTC. This chain links TRBV5-1 with TRBJ1-2; the D gene is possibly TRBD1 (6 bases). Germline V gene lookup returns CDR1 SGHRS and CDR2 YFSETQ. The ends were cut back, 5 bases at V and 8 bases at J, with 16 bases in the middle. The CDR3 is 13 amino acids.

V and J are TRBV24-1 and TRBJ2-3; 10 nucleotides agree with TRBD1. The germline gives CDR1 KGHDR, CDR2 SFDVKD. Trimming took 3 bases from V and 0 from J; bases not matched to a gene: 8. This CDR3 has 18 residues. The chain's CDR3 is CATSDIGGQGPSTDTQYF. Written as DNA, the CDR3 is TGTGCCACCAGTGATATCGGGGGACAGGGGCCGAGCACAGATACGCAGTATTTT.

The rearrangement uses TRBV3-1 (or the pseudogene TRBV3-2) and TRBJ2-5; weak D call: TRBD2 (7 bases). This CDR3 is built from 15 residues. The V and J ends lost 0 bases and 1 base respectively, with 9 bases between them. The germline gives CDR1 LGHDT, CDR2 YNNKEL (reference sequence). This CDR3 is CASSQERGGQETQYF. In DNA form, the CDR3 reads TGTGCCAGCAGCCAAGAGAGGGGGGGCCAAGAGACCCAGTACTTC.

The chain combines TRBV3-1 (or the pseudogene TRBV3-2) with TRBJ2-5; TRBD1 aligns across 11 bases. The germline V gene encodes CDR1 LGHDT and CDR2 YNNKEL (reference sequence). The length of the CDR3 is 16 residues. J was trimmed by 1 base and V by 1 base; bases with no gene match: 2. DNA for the CDR3: TGTGCCAGCAGCCAAGGGACAGGGGGCTTCCAAGAGACCCAGTACTTC. Amino acids: CASSQGTGGFQETQYF.

The CDR3 region is CHPAGFVSREVNGYTF. In nucleotides, the CDR3 is TGTCATCCGGCGGGGTTCGTTTCCAGGGAAGTCAATGGCTACACCTTC. The chain couples TRBV3-1 (or the pseudogene TRBV3-2) to TRBJ1-2, with TRBD1 as a possible D gene (5 bases). Germline V lookup: CDR1 LGHDT, CDR2 YNNKEL (reference sequence). CDR3 length: 16 residues.

The DNA of the CDR3 is TGTGCCACCAGTGATTTGTCGCAGGGAAAAAACATTCAGTACTTC. This sequence encodes CATSDLSQGKNIQYF. This chain joins TRBV24-1 and TRBJ2-4, with a weak D call TRBD1 (5 bases). The CDR3 contains 15 residues. V was trimmed by 0 bases and J by 4 bases, leaving 9 bases between them. The germline gives CDR1 KGHDR, CDR2 SFDVKD.

This clone was recorded a few times. This chain joins TRBV5-1 and TRBJ2-2; 11 bases match TRBD2. The trim removed 2 bases at V and 4 bases at J, leaving 7 bases unmatched. The CDR3 extends over 17 amino acids. Germline loops: CDR1 SGHRS, CDR2 YFSETQ. DNA of the CDR3: TGCGCCAGCAGCTTTTGGCTAGCGGGGGGCTCCACCGGGGAGCTGTTTTTT. It yields the protein CASSFWLAGGSTGELFF.

The DNA for the CDR3 is TGTGCCAGCTCACCACCGGGTCTCAGGGCCTTGGCTTTCTTT. Residues: CASSPPGLRALAFF. The V call is TRBV18, the J call TRBJ1-1, with a weak D call TRBD1 (5 bases). V lost 0 bases and J 11 bases, leaving 16 bases between the germline ends. The CDR3 runs 14 residues. Germline V lookup: CDR1 KGHSH, CDR2 LQKENI.

V gene TRBV3-1 (or the pseudogene TRBV3-2) combines with J gene TRBJ2-3; D gene uncertain. The CDR3 has 14 residues. Germline CDR1 reads LGHDT; CDR2 reads YNNKEL (reference sequence). The V end lost 1 base, the J end lost 2 bases, and 7 bases lay between the germline ends. In nucleotides, the CDR3 is TGTGCCAGCAGCCAAGGGCAGTACACAGATACGCAGTATTTT. Translation: CASSQGQYTDTQYF.

CDR3 sequence: CASSPGLATIQYF. The CDR3 region has the DNA TGTGCCAGCAGTCCGGGACTAGCAACCATTCAGTACTTC. The genes are TRBV27 and TRBJ2-4, with 9 positions matching TRBD2. The CDR3 totals 13 residues. V was clipped by 5 bases and J by 9 bases; unmatched bases: 5. Germline V gives CDR1 MNHEY, CDR2 SMNVEV (reference sequence).